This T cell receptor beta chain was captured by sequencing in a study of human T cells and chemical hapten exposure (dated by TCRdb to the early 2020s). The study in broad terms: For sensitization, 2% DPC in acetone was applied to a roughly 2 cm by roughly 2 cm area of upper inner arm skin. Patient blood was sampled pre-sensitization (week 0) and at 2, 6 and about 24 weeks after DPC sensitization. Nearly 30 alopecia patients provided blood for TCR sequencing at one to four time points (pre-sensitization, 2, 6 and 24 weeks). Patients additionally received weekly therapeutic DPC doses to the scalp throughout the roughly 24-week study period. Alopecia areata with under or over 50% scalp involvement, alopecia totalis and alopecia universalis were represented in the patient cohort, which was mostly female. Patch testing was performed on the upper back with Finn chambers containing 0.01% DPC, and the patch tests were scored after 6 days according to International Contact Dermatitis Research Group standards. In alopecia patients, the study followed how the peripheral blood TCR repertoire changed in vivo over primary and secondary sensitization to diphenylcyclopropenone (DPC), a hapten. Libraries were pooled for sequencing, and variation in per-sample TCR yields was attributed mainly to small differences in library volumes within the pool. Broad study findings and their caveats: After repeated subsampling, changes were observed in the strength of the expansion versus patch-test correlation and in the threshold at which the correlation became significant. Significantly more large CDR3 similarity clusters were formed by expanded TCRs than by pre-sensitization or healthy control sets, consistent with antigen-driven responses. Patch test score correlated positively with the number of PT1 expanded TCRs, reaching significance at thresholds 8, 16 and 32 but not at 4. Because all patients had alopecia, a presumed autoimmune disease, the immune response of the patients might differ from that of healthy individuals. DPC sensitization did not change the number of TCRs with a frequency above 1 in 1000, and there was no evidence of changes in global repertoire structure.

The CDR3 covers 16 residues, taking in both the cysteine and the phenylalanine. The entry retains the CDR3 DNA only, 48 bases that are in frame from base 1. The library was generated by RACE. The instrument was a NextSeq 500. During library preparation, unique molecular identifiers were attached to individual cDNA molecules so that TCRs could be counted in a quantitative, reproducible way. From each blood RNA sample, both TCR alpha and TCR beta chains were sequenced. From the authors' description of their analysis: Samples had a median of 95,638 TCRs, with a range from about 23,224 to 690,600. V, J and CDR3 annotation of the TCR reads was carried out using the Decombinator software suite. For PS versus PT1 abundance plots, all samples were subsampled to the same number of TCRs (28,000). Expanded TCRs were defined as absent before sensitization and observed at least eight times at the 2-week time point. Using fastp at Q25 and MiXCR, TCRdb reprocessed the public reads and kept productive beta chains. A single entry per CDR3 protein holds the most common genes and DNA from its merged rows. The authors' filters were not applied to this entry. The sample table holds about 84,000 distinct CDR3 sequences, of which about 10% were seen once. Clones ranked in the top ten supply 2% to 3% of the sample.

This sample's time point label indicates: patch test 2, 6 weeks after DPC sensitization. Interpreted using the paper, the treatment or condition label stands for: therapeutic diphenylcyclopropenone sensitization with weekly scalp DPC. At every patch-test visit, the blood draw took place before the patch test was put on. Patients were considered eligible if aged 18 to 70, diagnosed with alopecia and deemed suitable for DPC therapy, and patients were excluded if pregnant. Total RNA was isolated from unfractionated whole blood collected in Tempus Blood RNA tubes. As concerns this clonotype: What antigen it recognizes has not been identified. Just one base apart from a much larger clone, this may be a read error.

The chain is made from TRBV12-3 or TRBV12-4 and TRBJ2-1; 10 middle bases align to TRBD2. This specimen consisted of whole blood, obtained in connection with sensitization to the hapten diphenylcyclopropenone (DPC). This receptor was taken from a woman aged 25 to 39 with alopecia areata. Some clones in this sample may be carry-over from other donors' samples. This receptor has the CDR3 CTSSTRTSGFLNEQFF. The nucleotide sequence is TGTACCAGCAGTACCCGGACTAGCGGATTTTTAAATGAGCAGTTCTTC.